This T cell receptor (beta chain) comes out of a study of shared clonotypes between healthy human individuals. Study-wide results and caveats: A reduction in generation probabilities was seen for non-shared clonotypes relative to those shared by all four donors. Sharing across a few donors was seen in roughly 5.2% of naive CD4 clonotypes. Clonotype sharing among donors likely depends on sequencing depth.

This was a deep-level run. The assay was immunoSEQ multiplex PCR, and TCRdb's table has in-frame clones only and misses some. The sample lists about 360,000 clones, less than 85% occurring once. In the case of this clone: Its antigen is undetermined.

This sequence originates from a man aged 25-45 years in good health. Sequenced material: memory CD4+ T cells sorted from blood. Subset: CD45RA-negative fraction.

The CDR3 DNA reads as TGTGCCAGCAGCTTCGGACTAGCTTCGCAGTTCTTC. Protein sequence: CASSFGLASQFF. This chain uses TRBV11-2 with TRBJ2-1; TRBD2 matches at 8 bases. The germline CDR1 and CDR2 sequences are SGHAT and FQNNGV. This CDR3 comprises 12 residues. The junction had 4 bases not matched to a gene; V was cut back by 3 bases and J by 12 bases.